A single sample is the source of the 32 T cell receptor beta chains below, sequenced in a study of cytomegalovirus exposure and HLA in healthy donors. Primers for the PCR totalled 60 Vbeta and 13 Jbeta. Profiling relied on immunoSEQ multiplex PCR, and the TCRdb table lists in-frame clones only, not all of them. The table has about 180,000 clones, 60% to 85% seen once; the top ten hold under 2%. The sequenced sample consisted of PBMCs. These receptors were taken from a young man in good health and CMV-seronegative.

CDR3 in amino acids: CASMALSGGAGELFF. Written as DNA, the CDR3 is TGTGCCAGCATGGCACTCTCCGGGGGGGCCGGGGAGCTGTTTTTT. This chain joins TRBV2 and TRBJ2-2, with 8 bases lining up with TRBD2. Germline V gene data show CDR1 as SNHLY and CDR2 as FYNNEI. The CDR3 is 15 residues long. J was trimmed by 6 bases and V by 7 bases; bases with no gene match: 10.

The chain has TRBV9 and TRBJ1-6, with D possibly matching TRBD1 (6 bases). Trimming removed 3 bases from V and 10 bases from J, with 17 bases in between. Per the germline V gene, CDR1 is SGDLS and CDR2 is YYNGEE. The CDR3 runs 15 residues. The CDR3 region has the DNA TGTGCCAGCAGCGCGGCTCAGGGGCGCGGGTCACCCCTCCACTTT. Translating gives CASSAAQGRGSPLHF. Full variable domain (outside the CDR3, taken from reference TRBV9 and TRBJ1-6): DSGVTQTPKHLITATGQRVTLRCSPRSGDLSVYWYQQSLDQGLQFLIQYYNGEERAKGNILERFSAQQFPDLHSELNLSSLELGDSALYFCASSAAQGRGSPLHFGNGTRLTVT.

This sequence joins TRBV7-9 and TRBJ1-2; TRBD1 might be the D (6 bases). Trimming shortened V by 4 bases and J by 5 bases, and 14 bases separated the two germline ends. Looked up from germline, CDR1 is SEHNR and CDR2 is FQNEAQ (reference sequence). The length of the CDR3 is 14 residues. The chain's CDR3 is CASSSNREGYGYTF. The CDR3 DNA sequence: TGTGCCAGCAGCTCGAACAGGGAGGGTTATGGCTACACCTTC.

V gene TRBV19 combines with J gene TRBJ1-1; D gene unclear. Looked up from germline, CDR1 is LNHDA and CDR2 is SQIVND (reference sequence). The CDR3 length is 15 residues. Trimming took 5 bases from V and 1 from J, leaving 14 bases between them. In nucleotides, the CDR3 is TGTGCCAGTAGTCGTCTCGCGGCCCGGAACACTGAAGCTTTCTTT. Protein: CASSRLAARNTEAFF.

The chain has TRBV2 and TRBJ2-7, with D unresolved. Deletions cut 8 bases from V and 3 bases from J, with 14 bases between. CDR3 length: 13 residues. CDR1 and CDR2 from the germline V gene are SNHLY and FYNNEI. CDR3 region: CASREDGNYEQYF. Written as DNA, the CDR3 is TGTGCCAGCCGAGAAGACGGTAACTACGAGCAGTACTTC.

This clone has a handful of counts. The chain joins TRBV11-3 to TRBJ2-5; 10 bases line up with TRBD2. CDR1 SGHNT and CDR2 YENEEA come from the germline V gene. The CDR3 loop spans 17 amino acids. Germline trimming cut 5 bases from V and 9 bases from J; bases unmatched to any gene: 18. This CDR3 is CASSPGRQLAGREPQYF. The CDR3 bases are TGTGCCAGCAGCCCGGGACGGCAACTAGCGGGACGGGAGCCCCAGTACTTC. The full variable domain, rest sourced from reference TRBV11-3 and TRBJ2-5, is EAGVVQSPRYKIIEKKQPVAFWCNPISGHNTLYWYLQNLGQGPELLIRYENEEAVDDSQLPKDRFSAERLKGVDSTLKIQPAELGDSAVYLCASSPGRQLAGREPQYFGPGTRLLVL.

The chain is built from TRBV4-1 and TRBJ2-4; possibly TRBD1 for D (5 bases). This CDR3 comprises 16 residues. CDR1 is MGHRA, CDR2 YSYEKL, per germline. Trimming pared 4 bases from V and 7 bases from J, leaving 20 bases between. In DNA form, the CDR3 reads TGCGCCAGCAGCCTAGACGTGGGGCAGGGTGGGAACATTCAGTACTTC. It codes for CASSLDVGQGGNIQYF.

The chain combines TRBV5-1 with TRBJ2-2; 8 bases map to TRBD2. The CDR3 length is 18 residues. Unmatched junction bases numbered 12, after V lost 0 bases and J lost 5 bases. Per germline, CDR1 SGHRS and CDR2 YFSETQ. This CDR3 reads CASSLGTGGGLYTGELFF. DNA of the CDR3: TGCGCCAGCAGCTTGGGAACTGGCGGGGGGCTGTATACCGGGGAGCTGTTTTTT.

This clone was counted a few times. The chain links TRBV15 to TRBJ2-1, with D perhaps matching TRBD1 (5 bases). This CDR3 is built from 11 residues. Trimming took off 4 bases at V and 10 bases at J, with 8 bases between the two ends. Germline V lookup: CDR1 LNHNV, CDR2 YYDKDF (reference sequence). CDR3 in DNA: TGTGCCACCAGCAAAGCAGGGGAGCAGTTCTTC. Translated: CATSKAGEQFF.

The rearrangement links TRBV18 to TRBJ1-1, with 7 bases identical to TRBD1. Trimming removed 8 bases from V and 5 bases from J; junction bases left unmatched: 5. CDR3 length equals 12 residues. Germline values: CDR1 KGHSH, CDR2 LQKENI. The CDR3 is CASGGTDTEAFF. The CDR3 coding sequence is TGTGCCAGCGGTGGGACAGATACTGAAGCTTTCTTT.

The V call is TRBV28, the J call TRBJ2-7; 7 bases line up with TRBD2. Unmatched junction bases numbered 10, after V lost 10 bases and J lost 4 bases. CDR1 and CDR2 from the germline V gene are MDHEN and SYDVKM. The CDR3 loop spans 13 amino acids. CDR3 residues: CATGGTGRYEQYF. The DNA of the CDR3 is TGTGCCACCGGGGGGACTGGGCGTTACGAGCAGTACTTC.

In nucleotides, the CDR3 is TGTGCCAGCAGCCAAGACGAGGAGCAGCCCCAGCATTTT. Protein sequence: CASSQDEEQPQHF. The chain couples TRBV4-2 to TRBJ1-5; D is unclear. Trimming took 0 bases from V and 7 from J, leaving 7 bases between them. The CDR3 sequence is 13 residues long. Germline V lookup: CDR1 LGHNA, CDR2 YNFKEQ.

This chain links TRBV7-9 with TRBJ1-2; possible D gene TRBD1, 6 bases. The CDR3 spans 13 residues. The V end lost 2 bases, the J end lost 7 bases, and 11 bases lay between the germline ends. Germline V gene data show CDR1 as SEHNR and CDR2 as FQNEAQ (reference sequence). The CDR3 is CASSLLGAGGYTF. CDR3 in DNA: TGTGCCAGCAGCTTATTGGGGGCGGGTGGCTACACCTTC.

The rearrangement uses TRBV5-1 and TRBJ1-2; the match to TRBD1 covers 11 bases. The CDR3 extends over 14 amino acids. V trimming: 3 bases; J trimming: 4 bases; junction bases outside the gene matches: 2. Germline V CDR1 and CDR2: SGHRS, YFSETQ. DNA for the CDR3: TGCGCCAGCAGCTCTGGACAGGGGGCCTATGGCTACACCTTC. As protein: CASSSGQGAYGYTF.

This clone came up a few times. The chain carries TRBV11-3 and TRBJ2-1; 9 bases fit TRBD2. Germline lookup yields CDR1 SGHNT and CDR2 YENEEA. The CDR3 has 17 amino acids. Trimming removed 5 bases from V and 3 bases from J; junction bases left unmatched: 11. CDR3 in DNA: TGTGCCAGCAGCCCCTCGGGGCGGGAGGGATTCTACAATGAGCAGTTCTTC. Amino acids: CASSPSGREGFYNEQFF.

The chain is built from TRBV4-2 and TRBJ2-7, with 12 bases fitting TRBD2. After removal of 1 base from V and 2 bases from J, the junction contained 3 bases not matched to a gene. The V gene's germline CDR1 is LGHNA and CDR2 YNFKEQ. This CDR3 is built from 16 residues. Here the CDR3 DNA reads TGTGCCAGCAGCCAAGCGGCTAGCGGGGGGGCCTACGAGCAGTACTTC. Translating gives CASSQAASGGAYEQYF.

The chain combines TRBV29-1 with TRBJ2-1; D is perhaps TRBD1 (6 bases). Germline V gene data show CDR1 as SQVTM and CDR2 as ANQGSEA. The CDR3 totals 11 residues. V lost 6 bases and J 7 bases, leaving 10 bases between the germline ends. The CDR3 here is CSVIQGNEQFF. The CDR3 region has the DNA TGCAGCGTGATACAGGGTAATGAGCAGTTCTTC.

This clone was counted a few times. The gene calls are TRBV6-5 and TRBJ2-3; D remains unclear. From germline, CDR1 is MNHEY and CDR2 SVGAGI. V gave up 0 bases and J gave up 0 bases, with 10 bases separating them. The CDR3 is made up of 16 amino acids. The CDR3 DNA follows: TGTGCCAGCAGTTACTCTCTGCACTTTAGCACAGATACGCAGTATTTT. It translates to CASSYSLHFSTDTQYF.

This clone has a handful of counts. This chain connects TRBV30 to TRBJ2-2; 9 nucleotides line up with TRBD1. CDR1 is GTSNPN, CDR2 SVGIG, per germline (reference sequence). Trimming removed 3 bases from V and 2 bases from J; junction bases left unmatched: 1. The CDR3 has 14 amino acids. The CDR3 is CAWRGQGNTGELFF. In nucleotides, the CDR3 is TGTGCCTGGAGGGGACAGGGAAACACCGGGGAGCTGTTTTTT.

The chain uses TRBV7-8 and TRBJ2-1; no reliable D call. There are 13 residues in the CDR3. Germline lookup yields CDR1 SGHVS and CDR2 FQNEAQ. The germline V and J ends were trimmed by 3 bases and 4 bases, with 7 bases remaining between them. In DNA form, the CDR3 reads TGTGCCAGCAGCTTTGCTACGTACAATGAGCAGTTCTTC. Translating gives CASSFATYNEQFF.

CDR3: CSATGASAFF. The CDR3, as DNA: TGCAGTGCTACAGGGGCCTCAGCTTTCTTT. The chain uses TRBV20-1 and TRBJ1-1; D is perhaps TRBD1 (6 bases). The CDR3 is 10 amino acids. The V end lost 4 bases, the J end lost 10 bases, and 10 bases lay between the germline ends. The V gene's germline CDR1 is DFQATT and CDR2 SNEGSKA (reference sequence).

The CDR3: CTSSQERPLAGGPLSYEQYF. The CDR3 DNA reads TGCACCAGCAGCCAAGAAAGACCGCTAGCGGGAGGGCCTCTCTCCTACGAGCAGTACTTC. The chain joins TRBV1 to TRBJ2-7; the listed D gene, TRBD2, was not tested against the DNA. TRBV1 corresponds to a pseudogene. The CDR3 sequence is 20 residues long.

CDR3 amino acids: CATSRDPRRYGYTF. For the CDR3, the DNA is TGTGCCACCAGCAGAGATCCCCGTCGGTATGGCTACACCTTC. V is TRBV15 and J is TRBJ1-2; D gene uncertain. V was pared by 0 bases and J by 5 bases, with 10 bases between. This CDR3 contains 14 residues. The V gene's germline CDR1 is LNHNV and CDR2 YYDKDF (reference sequence).

The chain couples TRBV2 to TRBJ2-1; D is undetermined. V lost 1 base to trimming and J lost 10 bases, with 5 bases between them. The CDR3 has 11 amino acids. The germline V gene has CDR1 SNHLY and CDR2 FYNNEI. This CDR3 is CASSEELEQFF. The CDR3 DNA sequence: TGTGCCAGCAGTGAAGAACTCGAGCAGTTCTTC.

The chain links TRBV7-8 to TRBJ2-7; TRBD1 matches 11 bases. J lost 3 bases, V lost 5 bases, and 6 bases had no gene match. The length of the CDR3 is 15 residues. Germline assignment: CDR1 SGHVS and CDR2 FQNEAQ. This CDR3 reads CASSPRTGGFYEQYF. The CDR3 DNA is TGTGCCAGCAGCCCCCGGACAGGGGGCTTCTACGAGCAGTACTTC.

CDR3 coding DNA: TGCGCCAGCAGCCAAGTCCTAGCGGGAGAATCGGGGGGAGAGCAGTTCTTC. This translates into CASSQVLAGESGGEQFF. This rearrangement joins TRBV4-1 to TRBJ2-1, with 10 bases matching TRBD2. After removal of 1 base from V and 10 bases from J, the junction contained 13 bases not matched to a gene. CDR1 and CDR2 (germline): MGHRA, YSYEKL. The CDR3 totals 17 residues.

The V gene is TRBV5-6, the J gene TRBJ2-2; tentatively, D is TRBD2 (6 bases). CDR1 and CDR2 from the germline V gene are SGHDT and YYEEEE. V lost 3 bases and J lost 3, with 15 bases in between. The CDR3 has 16 amino acids. The CDR3 DNA is TGTGCCAGCAGCTATTACGGGGGATCGGACACCGGGGAGCTGTTTTTT. It codes for CASSYYGGSDTGELFF.

The CDR3 DNA follows: TGCGCCAGCAGCTCGTTGACGGGCTACGAGCAGTACTTC. It specifies CASSSLTGYEQYF. The V call is TRBV5-1, the J call TRBJ2-7; D ambiguous. The V end lost 3 bases, the J end lost 3 bases, and 10 bases lay between the germline ends. This CDR3 contains 13 residues. Germline lookup yields CDR1 SGHRS and CDR2 YFSETQ. Complete variable domain (other parts from reference TRBV5-1 and TRBJ2-7): KAGVTQTPRYLIKTRGQQVTLSCSPISGHRSVSWYQQTPGQGLQFLFEYFSETQRNKGNFPGRFSGRQFSNSRSEMNVSTLELGDSALYLCASSSLTGYEQYFGPGTRLTVT.

This rearrangement joins TRBV9 to TRBJ2-5; 9 nucleotides align to TRBD2. The V and J ends lost 0 bases and 5 bases, in that order; junction bases with no gene match: 8. Germline V CDR1 and CDR2: SGDLS, YYNGEE. The CDR3 covers 16 residues. CDR3 in amino acids: CASSVGGGGGDETQYF. CDR3 bases: TGTGCCAGCAGCGTAGGAGGGGGCGGGGGGGATGAGACCCAGTACTTC.

Comments on this clone: At the DNA level, this CDR3 is encoded by other sequences in the same sample as well. The V and J genes are TRBV5-1 and TRBJ2-7; 7 bases map to TRBD1. The germline V gene encodes CDR1 SGHRS and CDR2 YFSETQ. This CDR3 spans 12 amino acids. V trimming: 0 bases; J trimming: 6 bases; junction bases outside the gene matches: 0. CDR3 in DNA: TGCGCCAGCAGCTTGGAGGGGGCCGAGCAGTACTTC. The encoded protein is CASSLEGAEQYF.

The chain carries TRBV15 and TRBJ2-4, with TRBD2 matching 14 bases. CDR1 is LNHNV and CDR2 is YYDKDF in the germline V gene (reference sequence). The V segment lost 1 base and the J segment 1 base; nucleotides outside the gene matches: 3. This CDR3 is built from 18 residues. The CDR3 reads CATSRGLAGGPAKNIQYF. DNA of the CDR3: TGTGCCACCAGCAGAGGACTAGCGGGAGGGCCGGCCAAAAACATTCAGTACTTC.

This sequence joins TRBV11-2 and TRBJ1-1, with TRBD1 matching 9 bases. The germline CDR1 and CDR2 sequences are SGHAT and FQNNGV. V lost 5 bases and J lost 6; bases outside the gene matches: 7. This CDR3 has 14 residues. The CDR3 loop reads CASSPGQGWPEAFF. Here the CDR3 DNA reads TGTGCCAGCAGCCCAGGACAGGGGTGGCCTGAAGCTTTCTTT.